This record looks at one T cell receptor (beta chain) sequence and its context. Its antigen is not identified. Assay: immunoSEQ multiplex PCR; the TCRdb copy retains only in-frame clones and omits some. Of tens of thousands of clones listed, approximately 90% are singletons. V lost 0 bases to trimming and J lost 6 bases, with 6 bases between them. CDR3 length: 13 amino acids. The germline V gene has CDR1 SGDLS and CDR2 YYNGEE. The sample originates from a study of OX40 agonist ivuxolimab in advanced cancers. Study results and caveats: Near-lowest levels of clonal expansion characterized partial responders at 0.1-3.0 mg/kg.

The gene calls are TRBV9 and TRBJ2-2, with D unclear. The sample consisted of CD4+ or CD8+ T cells sorted from blood, taken in a trial of the OX40 agonist ivuxolimab. The TCR was taken from an adult with an advanced solid tumor such as melanoma, head and neck, liver or kidney cancer. For the CDR3, the DNA is TGTGCCAGCAGCGTAGATCTAGCCGGGGAGCTGTTTTTT. It specifies CASSVDLAGELFF.